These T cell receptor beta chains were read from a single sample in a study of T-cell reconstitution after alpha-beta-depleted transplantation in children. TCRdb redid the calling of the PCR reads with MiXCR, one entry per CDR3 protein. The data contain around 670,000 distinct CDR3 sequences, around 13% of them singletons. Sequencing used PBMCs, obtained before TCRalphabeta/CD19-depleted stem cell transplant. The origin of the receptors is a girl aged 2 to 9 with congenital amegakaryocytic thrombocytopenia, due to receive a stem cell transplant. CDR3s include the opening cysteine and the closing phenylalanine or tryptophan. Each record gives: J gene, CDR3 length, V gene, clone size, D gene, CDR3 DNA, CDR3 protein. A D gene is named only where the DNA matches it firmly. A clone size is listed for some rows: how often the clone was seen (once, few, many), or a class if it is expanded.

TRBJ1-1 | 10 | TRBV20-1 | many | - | TGCAGTGTTATGCGTACTGAAGCTTTCTTT | CSVMRTEAFF
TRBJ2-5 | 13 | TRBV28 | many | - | TGTGCCACCAGCCGCGGGGCCCAAGAGACCCAGTACTTC | CATSRGAQETQYF
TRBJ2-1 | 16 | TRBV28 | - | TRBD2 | TGTGCCAGCACCCCAGGGTCGTGGGAGGGCCAGAATGAGCAGTTCTTC | CASTPGSWEGQNEQFF
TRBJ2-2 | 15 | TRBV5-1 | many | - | TGCGCCAGCCGTCGGAGCGACTCGAACACCGGGGAGCTGTTTTTT | CASRRSDSNTGELFF
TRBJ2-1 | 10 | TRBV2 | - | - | TGTGCCAGCAGTGACTATGAGCAGTTCTTC | CASSDYEQFF
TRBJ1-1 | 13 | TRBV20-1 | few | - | TGCAGTGCTAGAGATCGTCATCCAGGAAGGGCTTTCTTT | CSARDRHPGRAFF
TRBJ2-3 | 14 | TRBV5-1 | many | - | TGCGCCAGCAGCTTCCGGGACCCCACGGATACGCAGTATTTT | CASSFRDPTDTQYF
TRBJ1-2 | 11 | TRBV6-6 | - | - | TGTGCCAGCGCCGTTAACTATGGCTACACCTTC | CASAVNYGYTF
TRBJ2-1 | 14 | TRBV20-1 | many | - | TGCAGTGCTAGAGATCTCGCAGGAGACAATGAGCAGTTCTTC | CSARDLAGDNEQFF
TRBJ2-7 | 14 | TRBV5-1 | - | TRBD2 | TGCGCCAGCAGCGTCCGGACTAGCTCGGACGAGCAGTACTTC | CASSVRTSSDEQYF
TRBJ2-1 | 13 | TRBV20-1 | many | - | TGCAGTGCTGGTTTAGGGGGGGAGGGCGAGCAGTTCTTC | CSAGLGGEGEQFF
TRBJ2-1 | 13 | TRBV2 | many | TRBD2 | TGTGCCAGCATGGGTAGCGGGGAGCGGGAGCAGTTCTTC | CASMGSGEREQFF
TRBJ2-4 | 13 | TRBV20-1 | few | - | TGCAGTGCTAGCGCCCCGGGCCTCGACATTCAGTACTTC | CSASAPGLDIQYF
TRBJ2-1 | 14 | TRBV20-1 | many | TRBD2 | TGCAGCGGGGTATATAGCGGGAGGACGAATGAGCAGTTCTTC | CSGVYSGRTNEQFF
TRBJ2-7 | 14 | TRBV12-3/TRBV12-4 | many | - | TGTGCCAGCAGTTCACCTCCAGTCACCTACGAGCAGTACTTC | CASSSPPVTYEQYF
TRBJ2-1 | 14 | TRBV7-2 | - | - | TGTGCCAGCGGCCAATGGGGTGCCCCCAATGAGCAGTTCTTC | CASGQWGAPNEQFF
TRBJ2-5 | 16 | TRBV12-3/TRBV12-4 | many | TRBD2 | TGTGCCAGCAGTTTTCTGAGCGGGGGAAGCACAGAGACCCAGTACTTC | CASSFLSGGSTETQYF
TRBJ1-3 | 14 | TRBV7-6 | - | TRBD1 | TGTGCCAGCACGGCACAGGGGGCTGGAAACACCATATATTTT | CASTAQGAGNTIYF
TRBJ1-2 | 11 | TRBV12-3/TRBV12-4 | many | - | TGTGCCAGCAGTTTCGCGGGTGGCTACACCTTC | CASSFAGGYTF
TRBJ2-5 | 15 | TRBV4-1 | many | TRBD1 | TGCGCCAGCAGCCAAGATGGGACAGGGATTGGGACCCAGTACTTC | CASSQDGTGIGTQYF
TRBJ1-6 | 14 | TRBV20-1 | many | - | TGCAGTGCTCAATCCCGGGAGGCAGGTTCACCCCTCCACTTT | CSAQSREAGSPLHF
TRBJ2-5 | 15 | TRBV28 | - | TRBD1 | TGTGCCAGCAGTTTAAAACAGGGGGGACAAGAGACCCAGTACTTC | CASSLKQGGQETQYF
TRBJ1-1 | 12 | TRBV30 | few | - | TGTGCCTGGAATGTGGGGCTAGTGGGAGCTTTCTTT | CAWNVGLVGAFF
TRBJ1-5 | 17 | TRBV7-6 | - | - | TGTGCCAGCAGCTTAGGAGTCGGGGGGCGATACAATCAGCCCCAGCATTTT | CASSLGVGGRYNQPQHF
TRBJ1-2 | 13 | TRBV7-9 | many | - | TGTGCCAGCAGCTTAGTCGGGGGGCATGGCTACACCTTC | CASSLVGGHGYTF
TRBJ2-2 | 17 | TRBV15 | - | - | TGTGCCACCAGCAGAGATCCGTACATAGGGAACACCGGGGAGCTGTTTTTT | CATSRDPYIGNTGELFF
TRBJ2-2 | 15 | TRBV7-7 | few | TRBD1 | TGTGCCAGCAGCGAGGGACAGGCGAACACCGGGGAGCTGTTTTTT | CASSEGQANTGELFF
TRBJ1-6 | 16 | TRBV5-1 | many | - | TGCGCCAGCAGCTTGGCCACCCAGGGTTCTAATTCACCCCTCCACTTT | CASSLATQGSNSPLHF
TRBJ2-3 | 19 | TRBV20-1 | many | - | TGCAGTGCTAGAGGGCCCTCGTTGGTGGGGCCGAGAGTCGCAGATACGCAGTATTTT | CSARGPSLVGPRVADTQYF